This T cell receptor (beta chain) is drawn from a study of identical twins (TCRdb year 2016). For context, the study as a whole: To test whether fetal clonotypes persist, the study used deep sequencing on TCR alpha and beta repertoires from monozygotic twins, unrelated adults of various ages, and cord blood. Replicate twin experiments were performed at different times using different library preparation protocols to rule out contamination. General findings and caveats noted by the study authors: Abundant cord blood beta clonotypes carried fewer insertions; young adult naive repertoires showed a weaker similar trend, while memory repertoires showed none. The excess sharing between twins in beta out-of-frame sequences was weaker because fewer shared sequences reduced the signal-to-noise ratio. In monozygotic twins, recombination models systematically underestimated out-of-frame TCR alpha sharing, but the models matched the sharing seen between unrelated individuals. Out-of-frame TCR alpha sequences shared between twins showed an excess of low generation-probability sequences compared with coincidental sharing between unrelated individuals. Zero-insertion analyses could be partly confounded by invariant T cells such as MAIT and iNKT, though diverse VJ usage argued against such confounding for most clonotypes. Because the same donors could not be followed over many years, conclusions were based on cross-sectional statistical analysis.

All donors were healthy Caucasians. The twin cohort comprised three pairs of female monozygotic twins, all aged roughly 18 to 30 years. Positive isolation kits from Invitrogen were used to isolate the CD4+ and CD8+ T cell populations. Reading the germline V gene gives CDR1 SQVTM and CDR2 ANQGSEA. The CDR3 numbers 13 residues from cysteine through phenylalanine. The kept DNA is CDR3 alone, 39 bases in frame from the first base. Cut back by 4 bases and 2 bases, the V and J ends lie 10 bases apart. The library was made by 5' RACE. Sequenced using an Illumina HiSeq 2000. A universal primer binding site was introduced by template switching, and a unique molecular identifier was present in the final cDNA, enabling accurate counting of TCR cDNA molecules. Specific primers in the conserved constant-segment region were used to synthesize first-strand cDNA for TCR alpha and beta chains. To control for contamination, every cDNA library carried two barcodes: a SMART-Mk sample barcode plus Illumina barcodes. Two successive PCR steps introduced TruSeq adapter sequences along with Illumina sample barcodes. The TCR alpha and beta cDNA libraries were sequenced on the Illumina HiSeq platform using custom primers. As for the original processing: MiGEC processed the raw reads to extract unique molecular identifiers, while MiXCR was used to determine the CDR3 positions. For each individual, recombination models were inferred using an EM algorithm with the repgenHMM and IGoR tools. Shared clonotype analysis was performed with the tcR package in R, normalizing sharing by the product of cloneset sizes. To study raw recombination free of thymic and clonal selection effects, out-of-frame nonproductive sequences were analyzed. TCRdb took the public reads, trimmed them with fastp at Q25, ran MiXCR for clone calling and kept in-frame beta chains. Each record represents a unique CDR3 protein, reported with the most common genes and DNA among its rows. The V and J calls here are based on TCRdb, not the publication. In this sample the table shows hundreds of thousands of distinct CDR3 sequences, about 24% of which occur a single time. Around 3% of the sample is taken by the ten largest.

On this clonotype itself: Its antigen is not yet known. Base qualities are not provided; no much larger clone lies one nucleotide away.

The sample was also linked to a second study, of T cells expressing NK-cell markers. The other study reports the following: In sorted CD3+CD56+NKG2C+, CD3+CD56+NKG2C- and CD3+CD56-NKG2C+ T-cell subsets from several donors, TCR beta-chain repertoires were profiled. Seven of the eight sequenced donors were HCMV-seropositive and one was HCMV-seronegative. To restrict sorting to alphabetaTCR-expressing T cells, an anti-gammadeltaTCR antibody was added in several experiments. For more than 5 donors, the dominant CD3+CD56+NKG2C+ clonotypes were among the top 10 CD8+ clonotypes and accounted for roughly 1.0-8% of CD8+ T cells. Those dominant clonotypes were again the most abundant among CD3+CD56-NKG2C+ cells in a few donors, at roughly 25-65%. Whether the expanded NKG2C-expressing T cell clones were specific for HCMV antigens remained unclear. The study sequenced eight donors, all healthy volunteers chosen at random: three men and five women. HCMV serostatus was determined by detecting HCMV-specific IgG in serum with a commercial ELISA kit. MIGEC was used to demultiplex reads and group the reads by UMI, and MiTCR was used to assemble and quantify clonotypes. To remove erroneous sequences, TCR cDNA sequences were retained only when supported by two or more reads. Downstream repertoire analysis used the tcR package, and clonotypes were matched across fractions by CDR3 nucleotide sequence plus V segment. VDJmatch was used to annotate antigen specificity against VDJdb, with one amino acid substitution allowed in CDR3.

The V and J segments used are TRBV29-1 and TRBJ2-3, with no reliable assignment of the D segment. Sequencing used CD4+ T cells sorted from blood. The sequence came from a woman aged 18-29 years in good health. The CDR3 amino acid sequence is: CSVGRVNTDTQYF. The base sequence is TGCAGCGTTGGAAGGGTAAACACAGATACGCAGTATTTT.